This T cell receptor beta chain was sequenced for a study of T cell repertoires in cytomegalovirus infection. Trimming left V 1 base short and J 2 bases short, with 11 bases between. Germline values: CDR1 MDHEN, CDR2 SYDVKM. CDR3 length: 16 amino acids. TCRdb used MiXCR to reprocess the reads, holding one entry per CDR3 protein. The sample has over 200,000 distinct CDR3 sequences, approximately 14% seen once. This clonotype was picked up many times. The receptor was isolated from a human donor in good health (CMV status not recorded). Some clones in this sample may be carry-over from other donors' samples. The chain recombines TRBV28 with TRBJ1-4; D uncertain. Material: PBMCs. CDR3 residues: CASSLSASGTNEKLFF. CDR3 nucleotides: TGTGCCAGCAGTTTATCGGCCAGCGGGACTAATGAAAAACTGTTTTTT.